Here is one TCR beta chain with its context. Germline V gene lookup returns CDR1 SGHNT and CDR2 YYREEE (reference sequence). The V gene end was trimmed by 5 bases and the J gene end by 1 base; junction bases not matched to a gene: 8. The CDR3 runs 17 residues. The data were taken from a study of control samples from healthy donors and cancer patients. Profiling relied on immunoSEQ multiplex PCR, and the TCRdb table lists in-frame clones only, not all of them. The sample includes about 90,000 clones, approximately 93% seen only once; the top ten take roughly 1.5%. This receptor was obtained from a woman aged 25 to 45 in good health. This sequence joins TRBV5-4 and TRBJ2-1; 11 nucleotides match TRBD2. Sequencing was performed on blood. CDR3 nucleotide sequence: TGTGCCAGCAGTCAGGGACTAGCGGAAGCATCCTACAATGAGCAGTTCTTC. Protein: CASSQGLAEASYNEQFF.